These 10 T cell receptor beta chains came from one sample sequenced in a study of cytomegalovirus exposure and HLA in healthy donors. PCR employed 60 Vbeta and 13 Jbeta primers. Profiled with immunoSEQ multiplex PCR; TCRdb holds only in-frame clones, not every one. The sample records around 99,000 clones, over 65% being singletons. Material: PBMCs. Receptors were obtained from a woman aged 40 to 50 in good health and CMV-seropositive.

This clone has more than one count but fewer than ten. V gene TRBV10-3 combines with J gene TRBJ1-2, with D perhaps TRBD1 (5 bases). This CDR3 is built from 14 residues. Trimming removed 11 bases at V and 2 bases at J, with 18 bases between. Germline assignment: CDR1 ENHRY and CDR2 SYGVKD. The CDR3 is CASVDSSLNYGYTF. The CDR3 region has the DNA TGTGCCTCGGTAGACAGCTCTTTGAACTATGGCTACACCTTC.

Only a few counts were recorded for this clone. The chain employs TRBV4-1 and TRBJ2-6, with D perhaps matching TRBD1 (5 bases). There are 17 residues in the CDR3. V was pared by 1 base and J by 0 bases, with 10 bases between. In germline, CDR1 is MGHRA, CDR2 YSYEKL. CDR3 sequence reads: CASSQGQTNSGANVLTF. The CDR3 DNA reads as TGCGCCAGCAGCCAAGGACAGACCAACTCTGGGGCCAACGTCCTGACTTTC.

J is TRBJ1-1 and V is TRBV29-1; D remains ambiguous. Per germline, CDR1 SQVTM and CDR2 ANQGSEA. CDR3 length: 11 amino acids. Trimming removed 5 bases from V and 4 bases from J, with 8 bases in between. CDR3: CSVLRSTEAFF. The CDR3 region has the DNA TGCAGCGTTCTTAGAAGCACTGAAGCTTTCTTT.

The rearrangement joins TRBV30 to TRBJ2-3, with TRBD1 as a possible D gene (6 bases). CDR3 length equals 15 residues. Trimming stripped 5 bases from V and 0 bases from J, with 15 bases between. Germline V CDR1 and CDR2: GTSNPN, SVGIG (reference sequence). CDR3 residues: CAWGLTGYSTDTQYF. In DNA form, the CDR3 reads TGTGCCTGGGGTCTGACAGGCTATAGCACAGATACGCAGTATTTT. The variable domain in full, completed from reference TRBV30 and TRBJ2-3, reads SQTIHQWPATLVQPVGSPLSLECTVEGTSNPNLYWYRQAAGRGLQLLFYSVGIGQISSEVPQNLSASRPQDRQFILSSKKLLLSDSGFYLCAWGLTGYSTDTQYFGPGTRLTVL.

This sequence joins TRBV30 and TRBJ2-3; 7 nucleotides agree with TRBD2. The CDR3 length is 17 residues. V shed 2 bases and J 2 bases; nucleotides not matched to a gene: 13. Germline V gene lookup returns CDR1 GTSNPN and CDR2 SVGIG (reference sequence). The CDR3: CAWSREGAPSTTDTQYF. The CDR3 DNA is TGTGCCTGGAGTAGGGAGGGAGCCCCCTCTACCACAGATACGCAGTATTTT.

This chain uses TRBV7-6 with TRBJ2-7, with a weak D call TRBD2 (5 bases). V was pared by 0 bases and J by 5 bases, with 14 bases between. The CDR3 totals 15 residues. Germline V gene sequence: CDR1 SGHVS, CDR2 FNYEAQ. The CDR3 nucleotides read TGTGCCAGCAGCTTAGCTTCGGGAATCCAGAACGAGCAGTACTTC. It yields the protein CASSLASGIQNEQYF.

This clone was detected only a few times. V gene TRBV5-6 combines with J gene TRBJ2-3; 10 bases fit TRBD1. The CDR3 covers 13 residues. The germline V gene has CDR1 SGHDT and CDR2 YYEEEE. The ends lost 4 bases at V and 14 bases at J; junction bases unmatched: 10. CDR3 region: CASSPITGTGVYF. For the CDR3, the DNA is TGTGCCAGCAGCCCCATTACAGGGACAGGGGTGTATTTT.

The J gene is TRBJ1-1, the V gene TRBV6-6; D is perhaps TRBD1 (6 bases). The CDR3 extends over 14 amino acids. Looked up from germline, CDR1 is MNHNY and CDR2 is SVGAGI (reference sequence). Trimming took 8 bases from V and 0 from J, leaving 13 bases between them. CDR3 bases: TGTGCCAGCGGGCCACAGGGAATGAACACTGAAGCTTTCTTT. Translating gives CASGPQGMNTEAFF.

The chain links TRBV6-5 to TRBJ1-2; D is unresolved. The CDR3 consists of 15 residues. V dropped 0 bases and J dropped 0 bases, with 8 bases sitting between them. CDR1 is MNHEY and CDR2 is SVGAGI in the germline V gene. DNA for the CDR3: TGTGCCAGCAGTTACTCGACTATTACTAACTATGGCTACACCTTC. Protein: CASSYSTITNYGYTF.

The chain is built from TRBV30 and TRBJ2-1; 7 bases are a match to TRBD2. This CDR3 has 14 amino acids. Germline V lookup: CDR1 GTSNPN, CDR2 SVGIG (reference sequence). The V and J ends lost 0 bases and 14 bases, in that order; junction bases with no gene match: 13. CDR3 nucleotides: TGTGCCTGGAGTGTACGCCCCAGCTGGGGGGGTAAGTTCTTC. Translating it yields CAWSVRPSWGGKFF.